The clone carrying this T cell receptor (beta chain) was seen a few times. Its antigen is not identified. CD8+ and CD4+ T cells taken from blood had their TCR beta sequenced. Stable or active relapsing-remitting multiple sclerosis, untreated and meeting revised McDonald criteria, defined the controls. The CDR3 spans 14 residues. The germline V gene has CDR1 MNHNS and CDR2 SASEGT. The V end was cut by 1 base, the J end by 3 bases, with 10 bases between. This specimen comes from a study of CD8 T cells in Susac syndrome. Study conclusions and caveats: As acknowledged by the study, its TCR sequencing and HLA analysis included a relatively small number of individuals.

Reverse transcription used roughly 0.5 to 1 ug RNA and random hexamers. Amplification of the TCR beta CDR3 was carried out by immunoSEQ multiplex PCR, which spanned a total of 54 Vbeta and 13 Jbeta segments. From the immunoSEQ multiplex PCR reads, TCRdb called clonotypes with MiXCR, one entry per CDR3 protein. The data show fewer than 80,000 distinct CDR3 sequences, roughly 94% seen once. The J gene is TRBJ2-7, the V gene TRBV6-1; D possibly matches TRBD1 or TRBD2 (5 bases each). The clonotype originates from a human donor with multiple sclerosis. The sample was CD8+ T cells from PBMCs. DNA for the CDR3: TGTGCCAGCAGTGAAGAATGGGACCGCTACGAGCAGTACTTC. Protein product: CASSEEWDRYEQYF.